The rows below give T cell receptor beta chains drawn from one sample of a study of blood T cell repertoires in COVID-19. TCRdb's copy holds only in-frame clones and misses some; the assay was immunoSEQ multiplex PCR. The sample includes around 30,000 clones, 68% seen only once; the top ten take approximately 16%. The material sequenced was peripheral blood. These receptors were obtained from a human donor in a cohort sampled during active COVID-19. CDR3s include the opening cysteine and the closing phenylalanine or tryptophan. D genes are given only for firm matches. A row's size may be missing; if present it is once, few, many or a size class.

size	V	D	J	DNA	CDR3
.	TRBV11-3	.	TRBJ1-3	TGTGCCAGCGCGGATTATCTCTCTGGAAACACCATATATTTT	CASADYLSGNTIYF
.	TRBV2	.	TRBJ1-2	TGTGCCAGCAGTGATAGGGGGAAATTTTATGGCTACACCTTC	CASSDRGKFYGYTF
.	TRBV4-1	TRBD1	TRBJ2-7	TGCGCCAGCAGCCAAGATCTGGACAGGGGGCACTGGGAGCAGTACTTC	CASSQDLDRGHWEQYF
.	TRBV12-3/TRBV12-4	.	TRBJ1-1	TGTGCCAGCAGTTCACAGGGGAACACTGAAGCTTTCTTT	CASSSQGNTEAFF
.	TRBV10-2	TRBD2	TRBJ2-3	TGCGCCAGCAGGAGGGGCGGGGGGGTTGGTGATACGCAGTATTTT	CASRRGGGVGDTQYF
.	TRBV6-5	.	TRBJ2-7	TGTGCCAGCAGTAAGGGGGACGGGGGGTACGAGCAGTACTTC	CASSKGDGGYEQYF
.	TRBV5-6	.	TRBJ2-1	TGTGCCAGCACCCCCTTATCTGCCTACAATGAGCAGTTCTTC	CASTPLSAYNEQFF
few	TRBV11-3	.	TRBJ1-2	TGTGCCAGCAGCCCCCTTCTCGGGGGGGGCGCGGGTGGCTACACCTTC	CASSPLLGGGAGGYTF
.	TRBV3-1/TRBV3-2	TRBD1	TRBJ1-6	TGTGCCAGCAGCCACACCGGGACAGGGGGTTCTGGTTCACCCCTCCACTTT	CASSHTGTGGSGSPLHF
.	TRBV24-1	TRBD1	TRBJ1-2	TGTGCCACCAGTGACGGACAGGATAACTATGGCTACACCTTC	CATSDGQDNYGYTF
.	TRBV5-1	.	TRBJ1-2	TGCGCCAGCAGCTTGGGGGGCAGGGGCTACACCTTC	CASSLGGRGYTF
.	TRBV12-5	TRBD1	TRBJ1-1	TGTGCTAGTGGTTTCATTACCCCAGGGGGGAACACTGAAGCTTTCTTT	CASGFITPGGNTEAFF
few	TRBV27	.	TRBJ1-4	TGTGCCAGCAGTTGGACAGCAACTAATGAAAAACTGTTTTTT	CASSWTATNEKLFF
few	TRBV2	.	TRBJ2-2	TGTGCCAGCAGGACAGCGAACACCGGGGAGCTGTTTTTT	CASRTANTGELFF
.	TRBV5-8	.	TRBJ2-1	TGTGCCAGCAACGAGGCCATTTCCGCTTACAATGAGCAGTTCTTC	CASNEAISAYNEQFF
.	TRBV14	TRBD2	TRBJ2-5	TGTGCCAGCAGCCCAAGCGGGAGGGCAGAGACCCAGTACTTC	CASSPSGRAETQYF
once	TRBV9	.	TRBJ2-7	TGTGCCAGCAGCGTGCAGGATTCCTACGAGCAGTACTTC	CASSVQDSYEQYF
.	TRBV6-2/TRBV6-3	.	TRBJ1-5	TGTGCCAGCAGTTCTCTTGGCAGGGGCAATCAGCCCCAGCATTTT	CASSSLGRGNQPQHF
.	TRBV9	.	TRBJ1-5	TGTGCCAGCAGCGTAGACGCCTACAATCAGCCCCAGCATTTT	CASSVDAYNQPQHF
few	TRBV18	.	TRBJ1-4	TGTGCCAGCTCACCTGGAGGGAGTAATGAAAAACTGTTTTTT	CASSPGGSNEKLFF
.	TRBV28	TRBD2	TRBJ2-5	TGTGCCAGCAGCACCCGCCGGGGAGGGGTGGGCGAGACCCAGTACTTC	CASSTRRGGVGETQYF
once	TRBV5-4	TRBD2	TRBJ2-7	TGTGCCAGCAGTCTACCGGGACTAGAGAACCACGAGCAGTACTTC	CASSLPGLENHEQYF
.	TRBV19	.	TRBJ1-1	TGTGCCAGTAGTAAGACAAACCATATGAACACTGAAGCTTTCTTT	CASSKTNHMNTEAFF
.	TRBV3-1/TRBV3-2	TRBD2	TRBJ2-1	TGTGCCAGCAGCCCGACGGCTAGCGGGGACAATGAGCAGTTCTTC	CASSPTASGDNEQFF
.	TRBV11-3	.	TRBJ2-2	TGTGCCAGCAGCCCCTTTGGGCTCACGAACACCGGGGAGCTGTTTTTT	CASSPFGLTNTGELFF
few	TRBV3-1/TRBV3-2	.	TRBJ1-2	TGTGCCAGCAGCCAAGACGGACTAGTGGGCTACACCTTC	CASSQDGLVGYTF
.	TRBV12-3/TRBV12-4	.	TRBJ1-2	TGTGCCAGCAGTGGTCCAGGGGACTATGGCTACACCTTC	CASSGPGDYGYTF
.	TRBV12-5	TRBD2	TRBJ2-7	TGTGCTAGTGGTTTGCCCCGCGGGGGTAGCTCCTACGAGCAGTACTTC	CASGLPRGGSSYEQYF
.	TRBV27	.	TRBJ2-1	TGTGCCAGCAGTCATGGACCCCGCGGGGATGAGCAGTTCTTC	CASSHGPRGDEQFF
.	TRBV5-4	.	TRBJ2-7	TGTGCCAGCAGCTTGGATGGACTACCGACGGGGTACTTC	CASSLDGLPTGYF
.	TRBV30	.	TRBJ2-5	TGTGCCTGGAGTGTACAGCTTAACACGGGGTCCCAGTACTTC	CAWSVQLNTGSQYF
.	TRBV11-3	TRBD2	TRBJ2-1	TGTGCCAGCAGCTATTATAGCGGGAGCCCTAGCTCCTACAATGAGCAGTTCTTC	CASSYYSGSPSSYNEQFF
few	TRBV23-1	.	TRBJ2-1	TGCGCCAGCAAGGCCACTGGAGGAGATGGTGAGCAGTTCTTC	CASKATGGDGEQFF
.	TRBV11-3	TRBD1	TRBJ2-7	TGTGCCAGCAGCCCAAAACTCCCGGGACAGGGTTTCTACGAGCAGTACTTC	CASSPKLPGQGFYEQYF
.	TRBV2	.	TRBJ1-5	TGTGCCAGCAGTGAAGAGGGAGGTCAGGCTAGCAATCAGCCCCAGCATTTT	CASSEEGGQASNQPQHF
once	TRBV13	.	TRBJ1-2	TGTGCCAGCAGCCTTGCGAGACTATGGCAGCGCCGAAACTATGGCTACACCTTC	CASSLARLWQRRNYGYTF
.	TRBV1	.	TRBJ2-5	TGCACCAGCAGCCAAGAGGATGCGGACAGGGGGCAAGAGACCCAGTACTTC	CTSSQEDADRGQETQYF
.	TRBV5-1	TRBD2	TRBJ2-1	TGCGCCAGCAGCTTGGGTTTTGGGAGGGCCACAATCGATGAGCAGTTCTTC	CASSLGFGRATIDEQFF
.	TRBV18	TRBD1	TRBJ1-2	TGTGCCAGCTCACCAGGGACAGGAGCCTATGGCTACACCTTC	CASSPGTGAYGYTF
.	TRBV11-2	TRBD2	TRBJ2-1	TGTGCCAGCAGCCCCCAGGGACTAGCGGGGGGGCCCCGTGAGCAGTTCTTC	CASSPQGLAGGPREQFF
.	TRBV7-2	.	TRBJ2-5	TGTGCCAGCAGCCCCCGGACAGAAGAGACCCAGTACTTC	CASSPRTEETQYF
few	TRBV5-1	TRBD2	TRBJ2-7	TGCGCCAGCAGCTTTTATGGGGCTAGCGGGAGTTCCCACGAGCAGTACTTC	CASSFYGASGSSHEQYF
few	TRBV30	.	TRBJ1-2	TGTGCCTGGAGTTTAAGGACAGTCGGCTACACCTTC	CAWSLRTVGYTF
once	TRBV28	TRBD2	TRBJ2-7	TGTGCCAGCAGTTTAGCGGGGGGGAGGGCATACGAGCAGTACTTC	CASSLAGGRAYEQYF
.	TRBV13	TRBD1	TRBJ1-4	TGTGCCAGCAGCTTAGGGTTTAGGGGGCAGTTTAATGAAAAACTGTTTTTT	CASSLGFRGQFNEKLFF
once	TRBV5-1	.	TRBJ2-3	TGCGCCAGCAGCTTGGGGAGCGGGAGCACAGATACGCAGTATTTT	CASSLGSGSTDTQYF
.	TRBV11-3	.	TRBJ1-1	TGTGCCAGCAGCTTAGTAAGTTTTCGGGCTGAAGCTTTCTTT	CASSLVSFRAEAFF
.	TRBV3-1/TRBV3-2	TRBD1	TRBJ1-3	TGTGCCAGCAGTCTCGACAGGGTATCTGGAAACACCATATATTTT	CASSLDRVSGNTIYF
.	TRBV6-5	.	TRBJ2-7	TGTGCCAGCAGTTATCGCGCAGGGACCTACGAGCAGTACTTC	CASSYRAGTYEQYF
once	TRBV7-2	.	TRBJ1-5	TGTGCCAGCAGCTTAGTACAGGGCAGGCAGCCCCAGCATTTT	CASSLVQGRQPQHF
.	TRBV30	.	TRBJ2-7	TGTGCCTGGAGCCCGGGGTCCTCCTACGAGCAGTACTTC	CAWSPGSSYEQYF
many	TRBV7-9	TRBD2	TRBJ2-7	TGTGCCAGCAGCCCCCGGACTAGAATGCACGAGCAGTACTTC	CASSPRTRMHEQYF
.	TRBV5-5	TRBD1	TRBJ1-2	TGTGCCAGCAGCTTGGAGGGGGCCCCAACAGGGTTTGGCTACACCTTC	CASSLEGAPTGFGYTF
.	TRBV9	.	TRBJ1-6	TGTGCCAGCAGCGTAGCCGGACAGCTAAATTCACCCCTCCACTTT	CASSVAGQLNSPLHF